Shown below are 30 T cell receptor beta chains from a single sample sequenced in a study of control samples from healthy donors and cancer patients. Clones were read by immunoSEQ multiplex PCR, and TCRdb kept only the in-frame ones, dropping some. The data hold roughly 130,000 clones, with 91% observed a single time. Material: blood. The origin of the receptors is a man younger than 35 in good health.

The chain joins TRBV7-9 to TRBJ2-1, with 13 bases matching TRBD2. Germline CDR1 reads SEHNR; CDR2 reads FQNEAQ (reference sequence). The CDR3 has 15 amino acids. V gave up 2 bases and J gave up 8 bases; unmatched junction bases: 3. CDR3 sequence: CASSLTSGGADEQFF. Written as DNA, the CDR3 is TGTGCCAGCAGCTTAACTAGCGGGGGGGCAGATGAGCAGTTCTTC.

The chain combines TRBV5-6 with TRBJ1-5; TRBD1 might be the D (5 bases). Germline CDR1 reads SGHDT; CDR2 reads YYEEEE. V lost 2 bases and J 0 bases, leaving 12 bases between the germline ends. This CDR3 comprises 16 residues. In DNA form, the CDR3 reads TGTGCCAGCAGCTTAAGAGCAGGGTATAGCAATCAGCCCCAGCATTTT. It specifies CASSLRAGYSNQPQHF.

The chain uses TRBV6-4 and TRBJ2-3; 9 bases are a match to TRBD2. With 0 bases clipped from V and 6 bases from J, the junction kept 10 bases outside the gene matches. Germline lookup yields CDR1 MRHNA and CDR2 SNTAGT. The CDR3 is 17 amino acids. The CDR3 DNA is TGTGCCAGCAGTGACTCCCGAGGCGGGGGGGCCGCGGATACGCAGTATTTT. It is translated as CASSDSRGGGAADTQYF.

The chain uses TRBV5-4 and TRBJ2-5; 9 bases align to TRBD1. The CDR3 contains 14 residues. J was trimmed by 6 bases and V by 3 bases; bases with no gene match: 6. Germline loops: CDR1 SGHNT, CDR2 YYREEE (reference sequence). The CDR3 loop is CASSWDRAGKTQYF. The CDR3 nucleotides are TGTGCCAGCAGCTGGGACAGGGCTGGGAAGACCCAGTACTTC.

The rearrangement joins TRBV7-3 to TRBJ2-3; 8 nucleotides agree with TRBD1. V lost 4 bases, J lost 2 bases, and 5 bases stayed unmatched. The CDR3 extends over 15 amino acids. Germline loops: CDR1 SGHTA, CDR2 FQGTGA. CDR3 coding DNA: TGTGCCAGCAGCTCCCTGGGACAGGACACAGATACGCAGTATTTT. Amino acids: CASSSLGQDTDTQYF.

The rearrangement joins TRBV5-6 to TRBJ1-1, with D tentatively TRBD1 (5 bases). The CDR3 covers 13 residues. The V gene lost 4 bases and the J gene lost 4 bases, with 11 bases spanning the gap. Germline assignment: CDR1 SGHDT and CDR2 YYEEEE. The CDR3 DNA reads TGTGCCAGCAGCCGAGGGGTACTCACTGAAGCTTTCTTT. Translated, it gives CASSRGVLTEAFF.

The chain employs TRBV19 and TRBJ1-2; the match to TRBD1 covers 9 bases. There are 15 residues in the CDR3. The trim removed 1 base at V and 3 bases at J, leaving 3 bases unmatched. The germline CDR1 and CDR2 sequences are LNHDA and SQIVND (reference sequence). The CDR3 is CASSIGRTGDYGYTF. CDR3 bases: TGTGCCAGTAGTATAGGAAGGACAGGGGACTATGGCTACACCTTC.

The V gene is TRBV11-2, the J gene TRBJ1-4; D gene uncertain. Trimming removed 1 base from V and 8 bases from J, with 17 bases in between. Germline V gene sequence: CDR1 SGHAT, CDR2 FQNNGV. The CDR3 length is 16 residues. The CDR3 DNA follows: TGTGCCAGCAGCTTAGGAGTTGGTAGGCGGGGAGAAAAACTGTTTTTT. It codes for CASSLGVGRRGEKLFF.

The genes are TRBV19 and TRBJ1-2, with TRBD1 matching 8 bases. Germline CDR1 is LNHDA and CDR2 is SQIVND (reference sequence). V lost 4 bases and J lost 8; bases outside the gene matches: 3. The CDR3 sequence is 12 residues long. The CDR3 region is CASSTTGGGYTF. The CDR3 DNA is TGTGCCAGTAGTACCACAGGGGGGGGCTACACCTTC.

This clone appeared once. This chain links TRBV5-1 with TRBJ1-4; TRBD1 aligns across 7 bases. V lost 2 bases and J lost 3; bases outside the gene matches: 1. The CDR3 spans 14 residues. Germline lookup yields CDR1 SGHRS and CDR2 YFSETQ. CDR3 protein: CASSLQGPNEKLFF. As DNA, the CDR3 is TGCGCCAGCAGCTTACAGGGGCCTAATGAAAAACTGTTTTTT.

The chain carries TRBV7-9 and TRBJ2-2; 7 nucleotides align to TRBD1. The V gene end was trimmed by 5 bases and the J gene end by 1 base; junction bases not matched to a gene: 7. CDR3 length: 16 residues. Germline CDR1 is SEHNR and CDR2 is FQNEAQ (reference sequence). The CDR3 loop reads CASSGPGTENTGELFF. CDR3 in DNA: TGTGCCAGCAGCGGTCCCGGGACAGAGAACACCGGGGAGCTGTTTTTT.

A few counts support this clone. The rearrangement joins TRBV29-1 to TRBJ2-7; TRBD1 aligns across 8 bases. V shed 3 bases, J shed 2 bases, and the junction held 0 bases outside the gene matches. CDR1 is SQVTM, CDR2 ANQGSEA, per germline. The CDR3 is made up of 12 amino acids. CDR3 region: CSVDRGPYEQYF. The CDR3 region has the DNA TGCAGCGTTGACAGGGGGCCCTACGAGCAGTACTTC.

The J gene is TRBJ2-7, the V gene TRBV19; TRBD1 matches 7 bases. Germline V CDR1 and CDR2: LNHDA, SQIVND (reference sequence). The CDR3 loop spans 15 amino acids. V dropped 3 bases and J dropped 2; count of bases not matched to a gene: 7. In DNA form, the CDR3 reads TGTGCCAGTAGTATCAGTGGTCAGGGGGCCTACGAGCAGTACTTC. Protein: CASSISGQGAYEQYF. Combining the CDR3 with reference TRBV19 and TRBJ2-7 gives the whole variable domain DGGITQSPKYLFRKEGQNVTLSCEQNLNHDAMYWYRQDPGQGLRLIYYSQIVNDFQKGDIAEGYSVSREKKESFPLTVTSAQKNPTAFYLCASSISGQGAYEQYFGPGTRLTVT.

The chain employs TRBV2 and TRBJ1-4, with D possibly matching TRBD1 (6 bases). V was pared by 7 bases and J by 3 bases, with 12 bases between. This CDR3 is built from 14 residues. Germline CDR1 reads SNHLY; CDR2 reads FYNNEI. CDR3 amino acids: CASTQGGANEKLFF. The DNA of the CDR3 is TGTGCCAGCACCCAAGGGGGTGCTAATGAAAAACTGTTTTTT.

The chain combines TRBV6-4 with TRBJ2-1; possible D gene TRBD2, 6 bases. Germline CDR1 is MRHNA and CDR2 is SNTAGT. The CDR3 loop spans 14 amino acids. The V end was cut by 4 bases, the J end by 0 bases, with 7 bases between. CDR3 in amino acids: CASSGGDSYNEQFF. The CDR3 DNA sequence: TGTGCCAGCAGTGGGGGGGACTCCTACAATGAGCAGTTCTTC.

This clone was counted a single time. The rearrangement uses TRBV7-3 and TRBJ2-5; D gene ambiguous. V dropped 0 bases and J dropped 5 bases, with 13 bases sitting between them. This CDR3 region has 15 residues. CDR1 SGHTA and CDR2 FQGTGA come from the germline V gene. CDR3 nucleotides: TGTGCCAGCAGCTTAACGTGGGCCCTTGGGGAGACCCAGTACTTC. It codes for CASSLTWALGETQYF.

The chain recombines TRBV6-5 with TRBJ1-5, with unresolved D. V lost 4 bases, J lost 0 bases, and 10 bases lay in between. CDR3 length: 15 amino acids. Germline CDR1 is MNHEY and CDR2 is SVGAGI. The chain's CDR3 is CASSSTGSSNQPQHF. CDR3 DNA: TGTGCCAGCAGTTCCACGGGTTCTAGCAATCAGCCCCAGCATTTT.

J is TRBJ1-3 and V is TRBV7-9, with D unclear. The CDR3 is 15 amino acids. CDR1 is SEHNR and CDR2 is FQNEAQ in the germline V gene (reference sequence). Between the trimmed V and J ends, which lost 0 bases and 0 bases, there was a span of 6 bases. CDR3 loop: CASSLAGYSGNTIYF. CDR3 DNA sequence: TGTGCCAGCAGCTTAGCGGGGTACTCTGGAAACACCATATATTTT.

V and J are TRBV6-5 and TRBJ1-1; D is undetermined. The V end was cut by 2 bases, the J end by 0 bases, with 7 bases between. Germline-derived CDR1 and CDR2 are MNHEY and SVGAGI. This CDR3 comprises 14 residues. CDR3 sequence (DNA): TGTGCCAGCAGTTACAAGGTCGTGAACACTGAAGCTTTCTTT. Protein sequence: CASSYKVVNTEAFF.

This clone was recorded a few times. This rearrangement joins TRBV10-3 to TRBJ2-7; no definite D call. Trimming took off 3 bases at V and 6 bases at J, with 18 bases between the two ends. This CDR3 has 15 amino acids. Germline-derived CDR1 and CDR2 are ENHRY and SYGVKD. The CDR3 DNA follows: TGTGCCATCAGTGACCCAACCTTATTACCCGGCGAGCAGTACTTC. Its protein product is CAISDPTLLPGEQYF.

The gene calls are TRBV30 and TRBJ2-2; TRBD1 is a possible D gene (5 bases). V lost 0 bases to trimming and J lost 7 bases, with 12 bases between them. Germline V gene data show CDR1 as GTSNPN and CDR2 as SVGIG (reference sequence). The CDR3 length is 14 residues. The chain's CDR3 is CAWSVNRRLGELFF. CDR3 bases: TGTGCCTGGAGTGTAAACAGGCGACTCGGGGAGCTGTTTTTT.

This chain links TRBV19 with TRBJ2-1; D is perhaps TRBD2 (5 bases). This CDR3 has 14 residues. Deletions cut 8 bases from V and 1 base from J, with 12 bases between. CDR1 is LNHDA and CDR2 is SQIVND in the germline V gene (reference sequence). The CDR3 nucleotides are TGTGCCAGTGTCTCTAGCCAGTCCTACAATGAGCAGTTCTTC. Protein: CASVSSQSYNEQFF.

This chain connects TRBV7-9 to TRBJ2-3; 7 bases agree with TRBD1. The V and J ends lost 1 base and 3 bases, in that order; junction bases with no gene match: 13. The germline V gene has CDR1 SEHNR and CDR2 FQNEAQ (reference sequence). The CDR3 covers 18 residues. The CDR3 is CASSLGGTALVKTDTQYF. Here the CDR3 DNA reads TGTGCCAGCAGCTTAGGGGGGACAGCCCTAGTTAAAACAGATACGCAGTATTTT.

The chain is built from TRBV29-1 and TRBJ2-3; 8 bases line up with TRBD1. The CDR3 is 12 residues long. V was clipped by 8 bases and J by 4 bases; unmatched bases: 5. Germline CDR1 reads SQVTM; CDR2 reads ANQGSEA. CDR3 in amino acids: CSHPTGADTQYF. The CDR3 DNA is TGCAGCCATCCGACAGGGGCAGATACGCAGTATTTT.

The V call is TRBV3-1 (or the pseudogene TRBV3-2), the J call TRBJ2-7; 8 bases fit TRBD1. The J segment lost 4 bases and the V segment lost 3 bases, leaving 8 bases of the junction unmatched. CDR1 is LGHDT and CDR2 is YNNKEL in the germline V gene (reference sequence). This CDR3 comprises 15 residues. CDR3: CASSQWGTGGYEQYF. DNA for the CDR3: TGTGCCAGCAGCCAGTGGGGGACAGGCGGTTACGAGCAGTACTTC.

CDR3 region: CASRTPGVGTEAFF. The CDR3 nucleotides are TGTGCCAGCAGAACCCCAGGGGTGGGCACTGAAGCTTTCTTT. The chain has TRBV6-5 and TRBJ1-1; D might be TRBD1 (6 bases). V was cut by 6 bases and J by 4 bases, with 15 bases left in between. In germline, CDR1 is MNHEY, CDR2 SVGAGI. The CDR3 runs to 14 residues.

The chain joins TRBV6-4 to TRBJ2-1; the match to TRBD2 covers 9 bases. J gave up 3 bases and V 0 bases, and 3 bases lay outside the gene matches. The CDR3 length is 16 residues. The V gene's germline CDR1 is MRHNA and CDR2 SNTAGT. The chain's CDR3 is CASSDSSSGDYNEQFF. CDR3 DNA: TGTGCCAGCAGTGACTCATCTAGCGGGGACTACAATGAGCAGTTCTTC.

The rearrangement joins TRBV5-4 to TRBJ2-3; 8 nucleotides line up with TRBD2. Per the germline V gene, CDR1 is SGHNT and CDR2 is YYREEE (reference sequence). The ends lost 2 bases at V and 2 bases at J; junction bases unmatched: 4. The CDR3 has 15 residues. The CDR3 spells CASSFKRGSTDTQYF. In nucleotides, the CDR3 is TGTGCCAGCAGCTTTAAGCGGGGGTCCACAGATACGCAGTATTTT.

The chain recombines TRBV14 with TRBJ2-1; 9 positions match TRBD1. Germline lookup yields CDR1 SGHDN and CDR2 FVKESK. Germline trimming cut 4 bases from V and 8 bases from J; bases unmatched to any gene: 9. The CDR3 has 15 amino acids. The CDR3 reads CASSRLGQGLDEQFF. The CDR3 nucleotides read TGTGCCAGCAGCCGCTTGGGACAGGGTCTAGATGAGCAGTTCTTC.

The CDR3 loop is CASSRDNNYGYTF. The CDR3, as DNA: TGTGCCAGCAGCCGAGACAACAACTATGGCTACACCTTC. The chain couples TRBV11-2 to TRBJ1-2; D ambiguous. The CDR3 is 13 residues long. Germline-derived CDR1 and CDR2 are SGHAT and FQNNGV. The V end lost 5 bases, the J end lost 2 bases, and 9 bases lay between the germline ends.